What follows are 28 T cell receptor beta chains derived from one specimen sequenced in a study of blood T cell repertoires in COVID-19. The table came from immunoSEQ multiplex PCR; TCRdb's copy has only in-frame clones and leaves some out. The sample carries 470,000 or so clones, approximately 83% recorded once. Sequencing was done on a sample of peripheral blood. These receptors all come from a human donor in a cohort sampled during active COVID-19.

This clone was observed a single time. The chain couples TRBV7-2 to TRBJ2-7, with TRBD2 matching 8 bases. The CDR3 consists of 16 residues. Per germline, CDR1 SGHTA and CDR2 FQGNSA. The V segment lost 3 bases and the J segment 0 bases; nucleotides outside the gene matches: 7. This CDR3 reads CASSFPLAGSSYEQYF. CDR3 in DNA: TGTGCCAGCAGCTTCCCCTTAGCGGGAAGCTCCTACGAGCAGTACTTC.

This chain joins TRBV6-5 and TRBJ1-6; weak D call: TRBD1 (5 bases). The V gene's germline CDR1 is MNHEY and CDR2 SVGAGI. V shed 5 bases and J shed 3 bases, with 11 bases lying between them. The CDR3 has 15 amino acids. DNA for the CDR3: TGTGCCAGCAGTCTCGACAGAAACTATAATTCACCCCTCCACTTT. Translation: CASSLDRNYNSPLHF.

V usage is TRBV5-1 and J usage is TRBJ2-7; TRBD2 might be the D (5 bases). Deletions cut 1 base from V and 3 bases from J, with 11 bases between. This CDR3 is built from 14 residues. CDR1 SGHRS and CDR2 YFSETQ come from the germline V gene. The CDR3 DNA is TGCGCCAGCAGCTTGTCGGACGGAGGCTACGAGCAGTACTTC. This encodes CASSLSDGGYEQYF.

The chain combines TRBV19 with TRBJ1-1; D not certain. The V and J ends lost 4 bases and 4 bases respectively, with 16 bases between them. From germline, CDR1 is LNHDA and CDR2 SQIVND (reference sequence). This CDR3 region has 15 residues. The CDR3: CASSSLLSRGTEAFF. CDR3 in DNA: TGTGCCAGTAGTAGCCTCCTTTCCCGGGGCACTGAAGCTTTCTTT.

This chain uses TRBV5-6 with TRBJ1-6; D is uncertain. Germline V gene lookup returns CDR1 SGHDT and CDR2 YYEEEE. The CDR3 is 15 residues long. V was cut by 4 bases and J by 0 bases, with 8 bases left in between. As DNA, the CDR3 is TGTGCCAGCAGCCGGGGTAGCTCCTATAATTCACCCCTCCACTTT. Translating gives CASSRGSSYNSPLHF.

This clone has a handful of counts. The J gene is TRBJ1-1, the V gene TRBV12-3 or TRBV12-4; D is possibly TRBD1 (6 bases). Trimming removed 5 bases at V and 1 base at J, with 8 bases between. There are 13 residues in the CDR3. The DNA of the CDR3 is TGTGCCAGCAGTCAGGGGAGGAACACTGAAGCTTTCTTT. Encoded protein: CASSQGRNTEAFF.

With respect to this clone: In the same sample, other DNA sequences code for this CDR3. The rearrangement uses TRBV28 and TRBJ2-6, with D unresolved. Germline values: CDR1 MDHEN, CDR2 SYDVKM. The CDR3 covers 13 residues. Trimming took 5 bases from V and 1 from J, leaving 3 bases between them. The CDR3 bases are TGTGCCAGCAGTCCTTCTGGGGCCAACGTCCTGACTTTC. It translates to CASSPSGANVLTF.

The chain is built from TRBV5-1 and TRBJ2-1; D unclear. Germline loops: CDR1 SGHRS, CDR2 YFSETQ. CDR3 length equals 15 residues. Trimming took off 3 bases at V and 4 bases at J, with 14 bases between the two ends. The CDR3 here is CASSSGVVVYNEQFF. CDR3 nucleotide sequence: TGCGCCAGCAGCTCAGGCGTAGTAGTATACAATGAGCAGTTCTTC. Based on the CDR3 plus reference TRBV5-1 and TRBJ2-1, the full variable domain is KAGVTQTPRYLIKTRGQQVTLSCSPISGHRSVSWYQQTPGQGLQFLFEYFSETQRNKGNFPGRFSGRQFSNSRSEMNVSTLELGDSALYLCASSSGVVVYNEQFFGPGTRLTVL.

V is TRBV28 and J is TRBJ1-2; 8 bases map to TRBD1. This CDR3 has 16 amino acids. Germline V gene lookup returns CDR1 MDHEN and CDR2 SYDVKM. The V and J ends lost 5 bases and 1 base, in that order; junction bases with no gene match: 9. CDR3 nucleotides: TGTGCCAGCAGTACTCCTATGGACAGGGTTAACTATGGCTACACCTTC. This encodes CASSTPMDRVNYGYTF.

The CDR3 DNA is TGTGCCAGTAGTATAAGAACAGACAATCAGCCCCAGCATTTT. Translating gives CASSIRTDNQPQHF. The V call is TRBV19, the J call TRBJ1-5; no definite D call. V was cut by 2 bases and J by 3 bases, with 8 bases left in between. Looked up from germline, CDR1 is LNHDA and CDR2 is SQIVND (reference sequence). This CDR3 is 14 amino acids long.

The chain links TRBV10-3 to TRBJ2-1, with TRBD2 identical over 13 bases. CDR1 and CDR2 (germline): ENHRY, SYGVKD. Losses at the gene ends were 4 bases for V and 5 bases for J; bases not matched to a gene: 2. The CDR3 length is 15 residues. Written as DNA, the CDR3 is TGTGCCATCAGTGGTGGGACTAGCGGGAACAATGAGCAGTTCTTC. It is translated as CAISGGTSGNNEQFF.

The rearrangement joins TRBV29-1 to TRBJ1-1; D is ambiguous. Germline loops: CDR1 SQVTM, CDR2 ANQGSEA. This CDR3 is built from 17 residues. The germline V and J ends were trimmed by 4 bases and 1 base, with 22 bases remaining between them. CDR3 bases: TGCAGCGTTGGAGGCAGTGCAGTACTTAATTCGAACACTGAAGCTTTCTTT. This sequence encodes CSVGGSAVLNSNTEAFF.

The V call is TRBV11-2, the J call TRBJ2-3; the D is unclear. Germline assignment: CDR1 SGHAT and CDR2 FQNNGV. Trimming pared 3 bases from V and 3 bases from J, leaving 7 bases between. There are 13 residues in the CDR3. This CDR3 is CASSFTRTDTQYF. The DNA of the CDR3 is TGTGCCAGCAGCTTTACCAGGACAGATACGCAGTATTTT.

The rearrangement joins TRBV30 to TRBJ2-7, with 10 bases identical to TRBD1. The CDR3 covers 15 residues. J lost 4 bases, V lost 5 bases, and 11 bases had no gene match. Germline V gene lookup returns CDR1 GTSNPN and CDR2 SVGIG (reference sequence). The CDR3 is CAWVRDRGFGYEQYF. The CDR3 DNA reads as TGTGCCTGGGTTAGGGACAGGGGATTCGGGTACGAGCAGTACTTC.

This rearrangement joins TRBV19 to TRBJ2-5; 14 bases align to TRBD2. V dropped 3 bases and J dropped 4; count of bases not matched to a gene: 4. CDR1 LNHDA and CDR2 SQIVND come from the germline V gene (reference sequence). The CDR3 has 16 residues. This CDR3 reads CASSIGLAGGRETQYF. In nucleotides, the CDR3 is TGTGCCAGTAGTATTGGACTAGCGGGAGGCAGAGAGACCCAGTACTTC.

The chain recombines TRBV30 with TRBJ1-4, with TRBD1 as a possible D gene (5 bases). V lost 1 base to trimming and J lost 8 bases, with 14 bases between them. Germline CDR1 is GTSNPN and CDR2 is SVGIG (reference sequence). This CDR3 comprises 14 residues. For the CDR3, the DNA is TGTGCCTGGAGTGGCGGAGGGGCGCGAGAAAAACTGTTTTTT. This encodes CAWSGGGAREKLFF.

The V gene is TRBV5-4, the J gene TRBJ2-5; perhaps TRBD1 as D (5 bases). This CDR3 has 14 amino acids. Germline CDR1 reads SGHNT; CDR2 reads YYREEE (reference sequence). Trimming stripped 4 bases from V and 4 bases from J, with 14 bases between. Written as DNA, the CDR3 is TGTGCCAGCAGCCCCCAGGGAAGGGTAGAGACCCAGTACTTC. It codes for CASSPQGRVETQYF. Complete variable domain (other parts from reference TRBV5-4 and TRBJ2-5): ETGVTQSPTHLIKTRGQQVTLRCSSQSGHNTVSWYQQALGQGPQFIFQYYREEENGRGNFPPRFSGLQFPNYSSELNVNALELDDSALYLCASSPQGRVETQYFGPGTRLLVL.

As DNA, the CDR3 is TGTGCCAGCAGCTTAACGGGACAGAACTTCTATGGCTACACCTTC. Translating gives CASSLTGQNFYGYTF. This chain joins TRBV7-9 and TRBJ1-2, with 7 bases fitting TRBD1. Germline V gene data show CDR1 as SEHNR and CDR2 as FQNEAQ (reference sequence). J gave up 4 bases and V 2 bases, and 7 bases lay outside the gene matches. The CDR3 runs 15 residues.

This clone has only a few counts. J is TRBJ2-7 and V is TRBV10-3; possible D gene TRBD2, 5 bases. V was shortened by 11 bases and J by 3 bases, with 11 bases between the two germline ends. In germline, CDR1 is ENHRY, CDR2 SYGVKD. The CDR3 runs to 11 residues. CDR3 protein: CAAGLNYEQYF. The CDR3 nucleotides read TGTGCCGCAGGACTGAACTACGAGCAGTACTTC.

V gene TRBV14 combines with J gene TRBJ2-7; 9 nucleotides agree with TRBD2. CDR1 and CDR2 (germline): SGHDN, FVKESK. The junction had 4 bases not matched to a gene; V was cut back by 3 bases and J by 4 bases. There are 14 residues in the CDR3. The CDR3 coding sequence is TGTGCCAGCAGCCAGCTAGCGGGGAATTACGAGCAGTACTTC. Translated, it gives CASSQLAGNYEQYF.

This clone has a handful of counts. The gene calls are TRBV7-2 and TRBJ2-3; 8 positions match TRBD2. V lost 4 bases, J lost 6 bases, and 15 bases stayed unmatched. Germline CDR1 is SGHTA and CDR2 is FQGNSA. The CDR3 consists of 17 residues. CDR3 in amino acids: CASSSVSGSLGIDTQYF. CDR3 nucleotides: TGTGCCAGCAGCTCAGTCAGCGGGAGCCTCGGGATTGATACGCAGTATTTT.

This chain uses TRBV19 with TRBJ2-7, with 8 bases lining up with TRBD2. Looked up from germline, CDR1 is LNHDA and CDR2 is SQIVND (reference sequence). The CDR3 runs 15 residues. Unmatched junction bases numbered 9, after V lost 5 bases and J lost 3 bases. This chain's CDR3 is CASSYGTSSGYEQYF. The CDR3, as DNA: TGTGCCAGTAGTTACGGGACTAGTAGCGGCTACGAGCAGTACTTC.

This clone was recorded a few times. This chain connects TRBV6-5 to TRBJ2-1; 7 nucleotides match TRBD1. Trimming took 2 bases from V and 7 from J; bases not matched to a gene: 8. Germline V gene data show CDR1 as MNHEY and CDR2 as SVGAGI. This CDR3 spans 15 amino acids. DNA of the CDR3: TGTGCCAGCAGTTACAGGGGGCGCAAGAAGAATGAGCAGTTCTTC. Translating it yields CASSYRGRKKNEQFF.

V gene TRBV7-6 combines with J gene TRBJ1-3; D is ambiguous. With 5 bases removed from V and 0 bases from J, the gap between germline ends came to 11 bases. Germline V gene data show CDR1 as SGHVS and CDR2 as FNYEAQ. CDR3 length: 15 residues. The chain's CDR3 is CASSTGFFSGNTIYF. For the CDR3, the DNA is TGTGCCAGCAGCACCGGGTTCTTCTCTGGAAACACCATATATTTT.

There are a few counts of this clone. The chain carries TRBV30 and TRBJ1-4, with unresolved D. V lost 2 bases to trimming and J lost 5 bases, with 3 bases between them. The CDR3 is 11 residues long. Germline CDR1 reads GTSNPN; CDR2 reads SVGIG (reference sequence). CDR3 nucleotides: TGTGCCTGGAGTCAGAATGAAAAACTGTTTTTT. Translating gives CAWSQNEKLFF.

The V call is TRBV28, the J call TRBJ2-3, with D unclear. CDR1 is MDHEN and CDR2 is SYDVKM in the germline V gene. The CDR3 loop spans 15 amino acids. The V gene lost 6 bases and the J gene lost 3 bases, with 16 bases spanning the gap. Written as DNA, the CDR3 is TGTGCCAGCAGCCAACAAACCCCAGGTACAGATACGCAGTATTTT. As protein: CASSQQTPGTDTQYF. Supplemented by reference TRBV28 and TRBJ2-3, the full variable domain reads DVKVTQSSRYLVKRTGEKVFLECVQDMDHENMFWYRQDPGLGLRLIYFSYDVKMKEKGDIPEGYSVSREKKERFSLILESASTNQTSMYLCASSQQTPGTDTQYFGPGTRLTVL.

The chain couples TRBV3-1 (or the pseudogene TRBV3-2) to TRBJ1-2, with 9 bases aligning to TRBD1. The CDR3 runs 16 residues. Germline V lookup: CDR1 LGHDT, CDR2 YNNKEL (reference sequence). V trimming: 4 bases; J trimming: 5 bases; junction bases outside the gene matches: 11. The CDR3: CASSPPGQGGAYGYTF. Here the CDR3 DNA reads TGTGCCAGCAGCCCCCCGGGACAGGGAGGGGCATATGGCTACACCTTC.

The chain links TRBV18 to TRBJ1-1; TRBD1 aligns across 7 bases. The CDR3 runs 14 residues. Germline V CDR1 and CDR2: KGHSH, LQKENI. After removal of 2 bases from V and 3 bases from J, the junction contained 3 bases not matched to a gene. This CDR3 is CASSPEGADTEAFF. CDR3 bases: TGTGCCAGCTCACCAGAGGGGGCGGACACTGAAGCTTTCTTT.